This T cell receptor (beta chain) is from a study of cytotoxic CD8 clonotypes in ibrutinib-treated CLL (dated by TCRdb to the early 2020s). Looking at the study overall: The cohort included about 15 treatment-naive and eleven to twelve relapsed/refractory patients; some 18 were IGHV unmutated. Responses were partial in some 24 patients and complete in 2; after median around 66 months follow-up, roughly 14 stayed in remission and about twelve progressed. The response samples were drawn at a median of 12 months into treatment, with a range of roughly 6 to 36 months. Samples averaged approximately 250,000 productive templates and 90,000 to 95,000 productive rearrangements. Of the 90 or so participants in the trial, 26 had longitudinal samples available. Cryopreserved peripheral blood mononuclear cells were collected at three points: before therapy, at response, and at either sustained remission or disease progression. Every sample from remission and from progressive disease was obtained while the patients were still on ibrutinib. Overall study outcomes, separate from this receptor: Sustained-remission and progressing patients did not have matched sampling times, and lymph node repertoires were not examined. At ibrutinib response clonality went up, during sustained remission it held steady, and at progression it dropped back toward baseline. Baseline clonality was found to be higher than that of age-matched healthy donors and was strongly correlated with circulating CD8+ T-cell counts. Public clonotypes were rare and either shrank or stayed stable during treatment, and the rise in clonality at ibrutinib response reflected expansion of private clonotypes.

Sample time point, as interpreted from the label and publication: progressive disease on ibrutinib. For TCR beta library preparation, roughly 2.2 micrograms of genomic DNA were isolated from cryopreserved PBMCs. Longitudinal blood samples from CLL patients on ibrutinib monotherapy underwent high-throughput TCR beta sequencing. The patients took part in an open-label, single-center phase 2 trial of ibrutinib monotherapy. Including cysteine and phenylalanine, the CDR3 has 17 amino acids. Only the CDR3 region is kept as DNA, spanning 51 bases read in frame from base 1. The germline V gene provides CDR1 SGHTA and CDR2 FQGNSA. V drops 3 bases and J drops 1 base, leaving 17 bases in between. Concerning this clone: The antigen it recognizes is unknown. No per-base quality is available; no much larger clone lies one base away.

The goal of deep resolution MiSeq sequencing was a depth between 1 in 1 million and 1 in 200,000 T cells, and coverage averaged 10x per clonotype. The immunoSEQ hsTCRB Kit was used to generate the TCR beta libraries. The source study handled its data this way. ImmunoSEQ Data Assistant and ImmunoSEQ Analyzer were used for data analysis, and V, D and J genes were assigned according to IMGT definitions. Clonality, with values ranging from 0 to 1, was calculated as one minus the normalized Shannon entropy of productive rearrangement frequencies. Only overrepresented clonotypes making up at least 0.05% of each patient's repertoire were included in the public clonotype analysis. Repertoires from 10 to 15 age-matched healthy donors in immuneACCESS were used as clonality controls. TCRdb retrieved this table from immuneACCESS and kept in-frame rearrangements only. Not all clones are present; in checked studies, unresolved V genes account for under half, and no reason is known for the remainder. Clone size and the V and J calls come from that table; the DNA yielded D and trimming. The sample includes 250,000 to 350,000 clones, with approximately 76% observed a single time. About 6% of the sample rests with the top ten.

The chain is assembled from TRBV7-2 and TRBJ2-3; too little of a D gene remains to name it. The sample in question was PBMCs, obtained at disease progression, from a patient treated with ibrutinib. The origin of this receptor is a human donor with chronic lymphocytic leukemia. CDR3 loop: CASSLRFPRHRTDTQYF. The DNA is TGTGCCAGCAGCTTGAGGTTTCCCCGACACCGCACAGATACGCAGTATTTT. Joined to the reference TRBV7-2 and TRBJ2-3 proteins, this CDR3 gives the full variable domain: GAGVSQSPSNKVTEKGKDVELRCDPISGHTALYWYRQSLGQGLEFLIYFQGNSAPDKSGLPSDRFSAERTGGSVSTLTIQRTQQEDSAVYLCASSLRFPRHRTDTQYFGPGTRLTVL.